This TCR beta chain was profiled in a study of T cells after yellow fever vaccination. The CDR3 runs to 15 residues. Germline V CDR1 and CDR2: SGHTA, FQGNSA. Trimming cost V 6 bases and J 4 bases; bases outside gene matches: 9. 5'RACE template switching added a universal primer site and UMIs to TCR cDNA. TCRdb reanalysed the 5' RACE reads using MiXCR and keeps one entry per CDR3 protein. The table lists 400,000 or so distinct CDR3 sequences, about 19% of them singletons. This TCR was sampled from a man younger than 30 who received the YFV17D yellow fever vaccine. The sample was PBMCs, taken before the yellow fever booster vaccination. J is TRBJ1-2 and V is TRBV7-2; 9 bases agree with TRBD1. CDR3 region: CASSPAPGQGYGYTF. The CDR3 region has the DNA TGTGCCAGCAGTCCCGCACCGGGACAGGGCTATGGCTACACCTTC. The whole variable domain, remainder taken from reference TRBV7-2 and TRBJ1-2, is GAGVSQSPSNKVTEKGKDVELRCDPISGHTALYWYRQSLGQGLEFLIYFQGNSAPDKSGLPSDRFSAERTGGSVSTLTIQRTQQEDSAVYLCASSPAPGQGYGYTFGSGTRLTVV.